Listed here are 32 T cell receptor beta chains from one sample, sequenced in a study of T-cell memory formation after mild COVID-19. One entry per CDR3 protein results from TCRdb running MiXCR on the 5' RACE reads. The profile shows 250,000 to 300,000 distinct CDR3 sequences, about 17% of them singletons. Sequenced material: PBMCs or a T cell subset sorted from them (not recorded which). The receptors derive from a young man who had mild COVID-19 (a few samples of this study predate the infection). Cell type and time point are not known.

In this sample, this clonotype turned up a few times. The chain employs TRBV12-3 or TRBV12-4 and TRBJ2-2; perhaps TRBD1 as D (6 bases). V gave up 10 bases and J gave up 6 bases, with 21 bases separating them. This CDR3 is built from 15 residues. The DNA of the CDR3 is TGTGCCACCATGGTAGGGGACACTATACCCGGGGAGCTGTTTTTT. Residues: CATMVGDTIPGELFF.

This clonotype was counted only a few times. This sequence joins TRBV4-1 and TRBJ1-1; D ambiguous. There are 11 residues in the CDR3. The V and J ends lost 8 bases and 4 bases respectively, with 8 bases between them. Germline-derived CDR1 and CDR2 are MGHRA and YSYEKL. The CDR3 protein is CASARGTEAFF. CDR3 coding DNA: TGCGCCAGCGCCCGGGGCACTGAAGCTTTCTTT.

This clonotype has only a few counts. The CDR3: CASKFTGADNEQFF. CDR3 DNA sequence: TGTGCCAGCAAATTTACGGGGGCCGACAATGAGCAGTTCTTC. The chain carries TRBV6-6 and TRBJ2-1; D is perhaps TRBD1 or TRBD2 (6 bases each). V lost 7 bases and J lost 5, with 15 bases in between. There are 14 residues in the CDR3. Germline V gene sequence: CDR1 MNHNY, CDR2 SVGAGI (reference sequence).

There are many counts of this clonotype. The V and J genes are TRBV7-2 and TRBJ1-1, with 7 bases matching TRBD1. The V and J ends lost 4 bases and 3 bases, in that order; junction bases with no gene match: 8. Germline V gives CDR1 SGHTA, CDR2 FQGNSA. The CDR3 contains 15 residues. CDR3 DNA: TGTGCCAGCAGCTCGCAGGGGGGCGCGGACACTGAAGCTTTCTTT. Translation: CASSSQGGADTEAFF. The variable domain in full, completed from reference TRBV7-2 and TRBJ1-1, reads GAGVSQSPSNKVTEKGKDVELRCDPISGHTALYWYRQSLGQGLEFLIYFQGNSAPDKSGLPSDRFSAERTGGSVSTLTIQRTQQEDSAVYLCASSSQGGADTEAFFGQGTRLTVV.

The rearrangement links TRBV19 to TRBJ1-1; 7 bases agree with TRBD1. V lost 7 bases to trimming and J lost 3 bases; unmatched junction nucleotides: 2. Germline CDR1 LNHDA, CDR2 SQIVND (reference sequence). The CDR3 has 12 amino acids. The CDR3 protein is CASIGTDTEAFF. DNA of the CDR3: TGTGCCAGTATTGGGACAGACACTGAAGCTTTCTTT.

The chain links TRBV7-3 to TRBJ1-1; D unclear. Trimming removed 2 bases at V and 1 base at J, with 11 bases between. Germline CDR1 and CDR2: SGHTA and FQGTGA. The CDR3 has 15 residues. CDR3 sequence (DNA): TGTGCCAGCAGCTTATGGGCCACAGAGAACACTGAAGCTTTCTTT. Its protein is CASSLWATENTEAFF.

In its sample, this clonotype was seen a few times. The rearrangement uses TRBV5-5 and TRBJ1-3; D not certain. CDR1 SGHKS and CDR2 YYEKEE come from the germline V gene (reference sequence). The CDR3 length is 12 residues. V lost 0 bases, J lost 4 bases, and 2 bases lay in between. The CDR3 coding sequence is TGTGCCAGCAGCTTGGACGGAAACACCATATATTTT. Its translation is CASSLDGNTIYF.

This clonotype turned up a few times. The V gene is TRBV29-1, the J gene TRBJ2-1; TRBD1 matches 7 bases. Germline-derived CDR1 and CDR2 are SQVTM and ANQGSEA. Trimming at V came to 3 bases and at J to 7 bases, leaving 6 bases not matched to a gene. The CDR3 consists of 13 residues. CDR3 in DNA: TGCAGCGTTGAGAGACAGGGATGGAATGAGCAGTTCTTC. The encoded protein is CSVERQGWNEQFF.

This chain joins TRBV27 and TRBJ1-5, with D hard to call. Germline V gene data show CDR1 as MNHEY and CDR2 as SMNVEV (reference sequence). Trimming cost V 6 bases and J 3 bases, with 12 bases left between them. This CDR3 has 14 residues. The CDR3 spells CASRATGFNQPQHF. CDR3 nucleotide sequence: TGTGCCAGCAGAGCGACGGGCTTCAATCAGCCCCAGCATTTT.

This clonotype came up a few times. The CDR3 here is CASSRDRGTGELFF. The CDR3 DNA is TGTGCCAGCAGCCGGGACAGGGGCACCGGGGAGCTGTTTTTT. The chain has TRBV5-6 and TRBJ2-2, with 10 bases fitting TRBD1. From germline, CDR1 is SGHDT and CDR2 YYEEEE. The CDR3 runs to 14 residues. J was trimmed by 4 bases and V by 4 bases; bases with no gene match: 1.

This clonotype showed up just a few times. The chain uses TRBV7-9 and TRBJ2-5; 10 bases fit TRBD1. There are 16 residues in the CDR3. Germline CDR1 is SEHNR and CDR2 is FQNEAQ (reference sequence). V gave up 5 bases and J gave up 5 bases; unmatched junction bases: 11. CDR3 sequence reads: CASSTPPGQGLETQYF. The CDR3 DNA is TGTGCCAGCAGCACCCCCCCGGGACAGGGGCTGGAGACCCAGTACTTC.

The chain uses TRBV12-3 or TRBV12-4 and TRBJ1-5; 8 positions agree with TRBD1. There are 14 residues in the CDR3. V shed 7 bases and J 3 bases; nucleotides not matched to a gene: 5. The CDR3 DNA reads as TGTGCCAGCAATCGACAGGGGCCCAATCAGCCCCAGCATTTT. Its translation: CASNRQGPNQPQHF.

This clonotype came up a few times. CDR3 DNA: TGCGCCAGCAGCCAAGATCACGGGGGGGGAGATACGCAGTATTTT. It yields the protein CASSQDHGGGDTQYF. The chain uses TRBV4-1 and TRBJ2-3, with 8 bases fitting TRBD2. This CDR3 contains 15 residues. CDR1 is MGHRA, CDR2 YSYEKL, per germline. V gave up 0 bases and J gave up 5 bases; unmatched junction bases: 4.

This clonotype was found a few times. J is TRBJ2-3 and V is TRBV6-4, with 8 bases identical to TRBD1. CDR3 length equals 15 residues. The germline V gene encodes CDR1 MRHNA and CDR2 SNTAGT. Trimming cost V 4 bases and J 5 bases; bases outside gene matches: 8. The chain's CDR3 is CASSGAGGGGDTQYF. The DNA for the CDR3 is TGTGCCAGCAGTGGGGCAGGGGGCGGCGGAGATACGCAGTATTTT.

This chain uses TRBV20-1 with TRBJ2-1; D perhaps matches TRBD2 (6 bases). CDR3 size: 12 residues. V was pared by 5 bases and J by 15 bases, with 20 bases between. Looked up from germline, CDR1 is DFQATT and CDR2 is SNEGSKA (reference sequence). The CDR3 DNA reads TGCAGTGCTTCCAACACCGCGGGGAGAGGGTTCTTC. Protein: CSASNTAGRGFF.

This clonotype was recorded many times. V usage is TRBV28 and J usage is TRBJ2-3, with 8 positions matching TRBD1. The germline CDR1 and CDR2 sequences are MDHEN and SYDVKM. Trimming removed 5 bases from V and 4 bases from J; junction bases left unmatched: 5. This CDR3 is built from 14 residues. The CDR3 protein is CASSPGQGPDTQYF. The CDR3 bases are TGTGCCAGCAGTCCCGGACAGGGCCCAGATACGCAGTATTTT. Using reference TRBV28 and TRBJ2-3 for the parts outside the CDR3, the full variable domain is DVKVTQSSRYLVKRTGEKVFLECVQDMDHENMFWYRQDPGLGLRLIYFSYDVKMKEKGDIPEGYSVSREKKERFSLILESASTNQTSMYLCASSPGQGPDTQYFGPGTRLTVL.

The gene calls are TRBV7-9 and TRBJ1-5; D unclear. V was cut by 1 base and J by 5 bases, with 9 bases left in between. The length of the CDR3 is 14 residues. Germline-derived CDR1 and CDR2 are SEHNR and FQNEAQ (reference sequence). This CDR3 is CASSLGQDYQPQHF. CDR3 sequence (DNA): TGTGCCAGCAGCTTAGGCCAGGACTATCAGCCCCAGCATTTT.

In this sample, this clonotype turned up a few times. The chain links TRBV12-3 or TRBV12-4 to TRBJ1-1; 12 nucleotides agree with TRBD1. With 8 bases clipped from V and 1 base from J, the junction kept 5 bases outside the gene matches. This CDR3 has 15 residues. The CDR3: CASGDRGLGNTEAFF. Written as DNA, the CDR3 is TGTGCCAGCGGGGACAGGGGGCTCGGGAACACTGAAGCTTTCTTT.

In this sample, this clonotype turned up a few times. This chain links TRBV7-9 with TRBJ1-1, with 7 bases identical to TRBD1. The CDR3 has 14 residues. Per the germline V gene, CDR1 is SEHNR and CDR2 is FQNEAQ (reference sequence). The J segment lost 5 bases and the V segment lost 5 bases, leaving 8 bases of the junction unmatched. Written as DNA, the CDR3 is TGTGCCAGCAGCCCCCGACAGGGTCGAACTGAAGCTTTCTTT. Translated: CASSPRQGRTEAFF. Based on the CDR3 plus reference TRBV7-9 and TRBJ1-1, the full variable domain is DTGVSQNPRHKITKRGQNVTFRCDPISEHNRLYWYRQTLGQGPEFLTYFQNEAQLEKSRLLSDRFSAERPKGSFSTLEIQRTEQGDSAMYLCASSPRQGRTEAFFGQGTRLTVV.

This clonotype was recorded once. The genes are TRBV18 and TRBJ1-4; possible D gene TRBD1, 5 bases. V lost 0 bases and J 8 bases, leaving 16 bases between the germline ends. CDR1 and CDR2 from the germline V gene are KGHSH and LQKENI. The CDR3 spans 16 residues. The CDR3 DNA reads as TGTGCCAGCTCACCACCGTCGGGGGGAGCCGACGAAAAACTGTTTTTT. Its translation: CASSPPSGGADEKLFF.

The chain joins TRBV5-1 to TRBJ2-7; 8 bases agree with TRBD1. Germline assignment: CDR1 SGHRS and CDR2 YFSETQ. With 0 bases clipped from V and 7 bases from J, the junction kept 9 bases outside the gene matches. The CDR3 has 15 amino acids. This CDR3 is CASSLVTGDVGEQYF. The DNA for the CDR3 is TGCGCCAGCAGCTTGGTGACAGGGGATGTGGGGGAGCAGTACTTC. The full variable domain, its missing parts supplied by reference TRBV5-1 and TRBJ2-7, is KAGVTQTPRYLIKTRGQQVTLSCSPISGHRSVSWYQQTPGQGLQFLFEYFSETQRNKGNFPGRFSGRQFSNSRSEMNVSTLELGDSALYLCASSLVTGDVGEQYFGPGTRLTVT.

This clonotype showed up just a few times. The chain is built from TRBV11-1 and TRBJ2-5; D call uncertain. Between the trimmed V and J ends, which lost 1 base and 4 bases, there was a span of 16 bases. The germline CDR1 and CDR2 sequences are SGHAT and FQDESV (reference sequence). This CDR3 is 16 amino acids long. CDR3 DNA sequence: TGTGCCAGCAGCTTAGTATCACGGCGATCTCTAGAGACCCAGTACTTC. Residues: CASSLVSRRSLETQYF. Looking up the rest from reference TRBV11-1 and TRBJ2-5 gives the full variable domain: EAEVAQSPRYKITEKSQAVAFWCDPISGHATLYWYRQILGQGPELLVQFQDESVVDDSQLPKDRFSAERLKGVDSTLKIQPAELGDSAMYLCASSLVSRRSLETQYFGPGTRLLVL.

This chain connects TRBV6-2 or TRBV6-3 to TRBJ2-6; possibly TRBD1 for D (5 bases). CDR1 and CDR2 (germline): MNHEY, SVGEGT. The CDR3 contains 15 residues. V was cut by 4 bases and J by 1 base, with 8 bases left in between. As DNA, the CDR3 is TGTGCCAGCAGTTCAGGGAAGTCTGGGGCCAACGTCCTGACTTTC. Amino acid sequence: CASSSGKSGANVLTF.

The chain couples TRBV5-1 to TRBJ2-1; D ambiguous. V dropped 2 bases and J dropped 0 bases, with 6 bases sitting between them. Germline-derived CDR1 and CDR2 are SGHRS and YFSETQ. This CDR3 is built from 14 residues. The CDR3 DNA follows: TGCGCCAGCAGCTTTTATAGCTCCTACAATGAGCAGTTCTTC. Translated: CASSFYSSYNEQFF.

The chain recombines TRBV25-1 with TRBJ2-1; tentatively, D is TRBD2 (5 bases). Germline V gene sequence: CDR1 MGHDK, CDR2 SYGVNS. CDR3 length: 17 amino acids. The germline V and J ends were trimmed by 4 bases and 5 bases, with 21 bases remaining between them. CDR3 nucleotides: TGTGCCAGCAGTGCCCCCCCGGGGAAGGGTAATCACAATGAGCAGTTCTTC. Encoded protein: CASSAPPGKGNHNEQFF.

The chain is built from TRBV7-9 and TRBJ2-3; D could derive from TRBD1 or TRBD2 (6 bases each). The V gene lost 5 bases and the J gene lost 3 bases, with 18 bases spanning the gap. CDR1 is SEHNR and CDR2 is FQNEAQ in the germline V gene (reference sequence). The CDR3 runs to 16 residues. Here the CDR3 DNA reads TGTGCCAGCAGCGCTCCTTTAGGGGGGAGGACAGATACGCAGTATTTT. It specifies CASSAPLGGRTDTQYF.

Ten or more counts support this clonotype. The chain has TRBV5-1 and TRBJ2-3; D is possibly TRBD1 (6 bases). V shed 3 bases and J shed 4 bases, with 12 bases lying between them. This CDR3 is built from 14 residues. Germline-derived CDR1 and CDR2 are SGHRS and YFSETQ. The CDR3 bases are TGCGCCAGCAGCTCCACCTCAGGGGCAGATACGCAGTATTTT. It yields the protein CASSSTSGADTQYF.

The chain couples TRBV18 to TRBJ2-3, with D possibly being TRBD2 (6 bases). CDR3 length: 16 residues. V dropped 6 bases and J dropped 5 bases, with 21 bases sitting between them. Germline CDR1 is KGHSH and CDR2 is LQKENI. The CDR3 protein is CASSRMVRAGRDTQYF. CDR3 coding DNA: TGTGCCAGCTCGCGCATGGTCCGGGCCGGGAGAGATACGCAGTATTTT. Filled out from reference TRBV18 and TRBJ2-3, the complete variable domain reads NAGVMQNPRHLVRRRGQEARLRCSPMKGHSHVYWYRQLPEEGLKFMVYLQKENIIDESGMPKERFSAEFPKEGPSILRIQQVVRGDSAAYFCASSRMVRAGRDTQYFGPGTRLTVL.

This chain uses TRBV7-8 with TRBJ1-1; D is unclear. This CDR3 region has 15 residues. The V gene lost 0 bases and the J gene lost 2 bases, with 10 bases spanning the gap. Germline CDR1 SGHVS, CDR2 FQNEAQ. CDR3 DNA: TGTGCCAGCAGCTTAGCGCGGTGGGGAAACACTGAAGCTTTCTTT. It yields the protein CASSLARWGNTEAFF.

This clonotype turned up a few times. The J gene is TRBJ2-2, the V gene TRBV7-8; D might be TRBD1 or TRBD2, each matching 7 bases. The CDR3 has 15 amino acids. Trimming removed 10 bases from V and 2 bases from J, with 17 bases in between. Germline V lookup: CDR1 SGHVS, CDR2 FQNEAQ. The CDR3 region is CAITKRDSNTGELFF. CDR3 sequence (DNA): TGTGCCATCACAAAGCGGGACAGTAACACCGGGGAGCTGTTTTTT.

This chain joins TRBV6-5 and TRBJ2-5; D remains unclear. CDR3 size: 13 residues. Germline V CDR1 and CDR2: MNHEY, SVGAGI. V was trimmed by 3 bases and J by 5 bases, leaving 10 bases between them. The CDR3: CASSYRIWETQYF. The CDR3 DNA is TGTGCCAGCAGTTATAGGATCTGGGAGACCCAGTACTTC.

This clonotype was found a few times. The gene calls are TRBV20-1 and TRBJ1-2; D gene unclear. The CDR3 runs 11 residues. Germline V gene sequence: CDR1 DFQATT, CDR2 SNEGSKA (reference sequence). Trimming cost V 2 bases and J 3 bases, with 4 bases left between them. CDR3 nucleotide sequence: TGCAGTGCTAGACGGGACTATGGCTACACCTTC. Encoded protein: CSARRDYGYTF.